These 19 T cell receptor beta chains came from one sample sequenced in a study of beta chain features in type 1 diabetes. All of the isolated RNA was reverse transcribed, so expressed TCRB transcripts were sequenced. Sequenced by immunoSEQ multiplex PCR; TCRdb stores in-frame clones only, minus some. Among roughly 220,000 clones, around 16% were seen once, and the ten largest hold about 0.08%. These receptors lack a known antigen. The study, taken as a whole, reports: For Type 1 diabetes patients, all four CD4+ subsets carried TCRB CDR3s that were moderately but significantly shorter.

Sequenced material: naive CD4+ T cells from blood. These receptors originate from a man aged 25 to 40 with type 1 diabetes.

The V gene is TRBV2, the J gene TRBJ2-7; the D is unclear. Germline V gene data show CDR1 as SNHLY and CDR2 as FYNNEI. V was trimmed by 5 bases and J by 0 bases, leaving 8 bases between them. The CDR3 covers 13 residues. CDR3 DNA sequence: TGTGCCAGCAGTCGAACAGACTCCTACGAGCAGTACTTC. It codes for CASSRTDSYEQYF.

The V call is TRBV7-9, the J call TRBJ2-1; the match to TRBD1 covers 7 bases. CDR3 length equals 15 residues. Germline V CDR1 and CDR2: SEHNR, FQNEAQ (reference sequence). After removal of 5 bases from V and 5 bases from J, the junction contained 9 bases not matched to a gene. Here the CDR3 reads CASSPTGPGDNEQFF. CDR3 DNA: TGTGCCAGCAGCCCGACAGGGCCTGGAGACAATGAGCAGTTCTTC.

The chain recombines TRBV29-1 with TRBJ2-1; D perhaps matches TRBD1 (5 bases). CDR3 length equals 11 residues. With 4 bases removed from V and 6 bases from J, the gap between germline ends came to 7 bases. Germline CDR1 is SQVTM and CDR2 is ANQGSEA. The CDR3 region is CSVARVNEQFF. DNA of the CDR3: TGCAGCGTTGCCAGGGTCAATGAGCAGTTCTTC.

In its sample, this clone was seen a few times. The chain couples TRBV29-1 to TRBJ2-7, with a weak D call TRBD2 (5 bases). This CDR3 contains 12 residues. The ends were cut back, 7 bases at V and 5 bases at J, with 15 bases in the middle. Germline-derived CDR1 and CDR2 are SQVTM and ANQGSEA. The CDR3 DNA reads TGCAGCGCCGGACTTCCAAGGGACGAGCAGTACTTC. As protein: CSAGLPRDEQYF.

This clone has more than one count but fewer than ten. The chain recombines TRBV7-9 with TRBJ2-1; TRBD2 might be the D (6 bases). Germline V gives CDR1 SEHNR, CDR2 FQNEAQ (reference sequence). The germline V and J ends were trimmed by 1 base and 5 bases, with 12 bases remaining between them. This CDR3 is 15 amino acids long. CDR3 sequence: CASSLGTPGDNEQFF. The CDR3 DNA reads TGTGCCAGCAGCTTAGGGACCCCGGGGGACAATGAGCAGTTCTTC.

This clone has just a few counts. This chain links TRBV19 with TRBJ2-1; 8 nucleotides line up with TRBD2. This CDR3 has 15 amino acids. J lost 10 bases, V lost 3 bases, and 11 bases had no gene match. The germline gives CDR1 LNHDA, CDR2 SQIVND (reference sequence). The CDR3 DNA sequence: TGTGCCAGTAGTATTAAGGTACAGGCGGGAGGAGAGCAGTTCTTC. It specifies CASSIKVQAGGEQFF.

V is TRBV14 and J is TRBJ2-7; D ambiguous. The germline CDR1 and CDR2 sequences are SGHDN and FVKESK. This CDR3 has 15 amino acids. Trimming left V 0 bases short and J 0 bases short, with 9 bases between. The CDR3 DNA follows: TGTGCCAGCAGCCAAGAATGGGTGAGCTCCTACGAGCAGTACTTC. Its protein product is CASSQEWVSSYEQYF.

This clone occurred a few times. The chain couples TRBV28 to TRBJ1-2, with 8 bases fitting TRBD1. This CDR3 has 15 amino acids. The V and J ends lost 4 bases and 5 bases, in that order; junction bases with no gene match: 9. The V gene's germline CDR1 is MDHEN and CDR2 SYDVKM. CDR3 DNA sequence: TGTGCCAGCAGTTCCTTTGGACAGGGCGTTTATGGCTACACCTTC. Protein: CASSSFGQGVYGYTF.

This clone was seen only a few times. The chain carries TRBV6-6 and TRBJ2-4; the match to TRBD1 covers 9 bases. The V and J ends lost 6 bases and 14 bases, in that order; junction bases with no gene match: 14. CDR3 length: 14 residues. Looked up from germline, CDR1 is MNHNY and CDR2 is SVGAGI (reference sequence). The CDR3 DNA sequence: TGTGCCAGCAGCTCCGTAGGACAGGGGCTATCCGAGTACTTC. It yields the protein CASSSVGQGLSEYF.

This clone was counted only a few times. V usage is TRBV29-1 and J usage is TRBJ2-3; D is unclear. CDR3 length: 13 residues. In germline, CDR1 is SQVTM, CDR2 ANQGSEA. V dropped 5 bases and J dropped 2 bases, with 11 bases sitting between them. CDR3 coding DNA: TGCAGCGTTTCTCGCCTCTTCACAGATACGCAGTATTTT. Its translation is CSVSRLFTDTQYF.

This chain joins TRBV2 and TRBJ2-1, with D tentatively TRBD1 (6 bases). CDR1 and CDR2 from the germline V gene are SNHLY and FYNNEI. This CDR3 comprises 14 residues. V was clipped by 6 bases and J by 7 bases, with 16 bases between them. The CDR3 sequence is CASRRDNPVNEQFF. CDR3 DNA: TGTGCCAGCAGAAGGGACAACCCGGTTAATGAGCAGTTCTTC.

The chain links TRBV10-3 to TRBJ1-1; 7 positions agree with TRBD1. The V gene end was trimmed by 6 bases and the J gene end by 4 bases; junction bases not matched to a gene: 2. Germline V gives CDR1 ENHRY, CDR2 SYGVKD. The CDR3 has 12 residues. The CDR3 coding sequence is TGTGCCATCAGGGGACAGTCCACTGAAGCTTTCTTT. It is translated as CAIRGQSTEAFF.

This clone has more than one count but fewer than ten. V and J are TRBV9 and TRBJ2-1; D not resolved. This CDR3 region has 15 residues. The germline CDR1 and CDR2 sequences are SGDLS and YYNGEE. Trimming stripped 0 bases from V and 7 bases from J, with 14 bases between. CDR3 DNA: TGTGCCAGCAGCGTAGCGGCGACCCTGGGGAATGAGCAGTTCTTC. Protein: CASSVAATLGNEQFF.

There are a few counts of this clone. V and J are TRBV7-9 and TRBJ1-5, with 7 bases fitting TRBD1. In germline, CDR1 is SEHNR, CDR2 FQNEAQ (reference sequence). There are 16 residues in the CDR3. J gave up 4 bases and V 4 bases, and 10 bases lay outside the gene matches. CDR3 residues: CASSSGRDRPNQPQHF. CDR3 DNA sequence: TGTGCCAGCAGCTCCGGGCGGGACAGACCTAATCAGCCCCAGCATTTT.

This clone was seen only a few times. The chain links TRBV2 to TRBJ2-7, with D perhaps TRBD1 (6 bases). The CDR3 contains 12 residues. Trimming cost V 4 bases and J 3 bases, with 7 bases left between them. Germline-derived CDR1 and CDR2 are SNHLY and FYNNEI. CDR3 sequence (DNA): TGTGCCAGCAGTGCGGACAGCTACGAGCAGTACTTC. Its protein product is CASSADSYEQYF.

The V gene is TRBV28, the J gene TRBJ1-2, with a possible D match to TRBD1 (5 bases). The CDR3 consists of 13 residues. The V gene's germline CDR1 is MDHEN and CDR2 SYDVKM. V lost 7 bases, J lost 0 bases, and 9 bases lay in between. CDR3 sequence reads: CASTGLTNYGYTF. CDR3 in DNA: TGTGCCAGCACAGGGCTCACTAACTATGGCTACACCTTC.

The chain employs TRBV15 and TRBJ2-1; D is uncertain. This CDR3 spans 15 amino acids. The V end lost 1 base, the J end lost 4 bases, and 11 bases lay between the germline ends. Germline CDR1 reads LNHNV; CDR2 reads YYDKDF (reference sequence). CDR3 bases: TGTGCCACCAGCAGAGTCCGGTCAGAGTACAATGAGCAGTTCTTC. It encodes CATSRVRSEYNEQFF.

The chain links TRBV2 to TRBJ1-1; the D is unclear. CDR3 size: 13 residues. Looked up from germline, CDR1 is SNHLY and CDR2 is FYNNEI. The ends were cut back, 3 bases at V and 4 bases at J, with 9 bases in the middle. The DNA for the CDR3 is TGTGCCAGCAGTGAGAGGGTTGGCACTGAAGCTTTCTTT. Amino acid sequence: CASSERVGTEAFF.

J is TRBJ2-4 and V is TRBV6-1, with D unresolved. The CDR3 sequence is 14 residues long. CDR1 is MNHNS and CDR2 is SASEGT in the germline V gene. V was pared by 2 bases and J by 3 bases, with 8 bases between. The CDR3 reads CASSEPLGKNIQYF. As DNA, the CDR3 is TGTGCCAGCAGTGAACCCTTGGGCAAAAACATTCAGTACTTC.